These 24 T cell receptor beta chains share one sample of origin, sequenced in a study of shared clonotypes between healthy human individuals. Sequencing used immunoSEQ multiplex PCR; TCRdb keeps in-frame clones, though not all of them. This table has nearly 2 million clones, about 95% appearing once. Naivety among CD8 cells was defined by CD45RO negativity and positive CCR7 selection, thereby excluding terminally differentiated effector memory CD45RA+ cells. The specimen sequenced was naive CD8+ T cells sorted from blood. All receptors derive from a man aged 18 to 30 in good health.

The rearrangement uses TRBV28 and TRBJ2-1; D could derive from TRBD1 or TRBD2 (6 bases each). Germline loops: CDR1 MDHEN, CDR2 SYDVKM. This CDR3 has 15 residues. Trimming pared 5 bases from V and 4 bases from J, leaving 15 bases between. This CDR3 is CASSTLTGAYNEQFF. CDR3 nucleotides: TGTGCCAGCAGTACACTGACGGGGGCATACAATGAGCAGTTCTTC.

The chain links TRBV7-9 to TRBJ2-3; the D call may be TRBD1 or TRBD2 (5 bases each). The CDR3 spans 13 residues. The V end was cut by 8 bases, the J end by 6 bases, with 15 bases between. The germline V gene encodes CDR1 SEHNR and CDR2 FQNEAQ (reference sequence). The CDR3 reads CASFRYGADTQYF. The CDR3, as DNA: TGTGCCAGCTTTCGGTACGGGGCGGATACGCAGTATTTT. Variable domain in full (rest from reference TRBV7-9 and TRBJ2-3): DTGVSQNPRHKITKRGQNVTFRCDPISEHNRLYWYRQTLGQGPEFLTYFQNEAQLEKSRLLSDRFSAERPKGSFSTLEIQRTEQGDSAMYLCASFRYGADTQYFGPGTRLTVL.

The genes are TRBV27 and TRBJ2-5; D uncertain. Germline CDR1 is MNHEY and CDR2 is SMNVEV (reference sequence). Between the trimmed V and J ends, which lost 2 bases and 0 bases, there was a span of 7 bases. The length of the CDR3 is 14 residues. CDR3 coding DNA: TGTGCCAGCAGTTTAGGTCACAACCAAGAGACCCAGTACTTC. Amino acid sequence: CASSLGHNQETQYF.

V gene TRBV7-8 combines with J gene TRBJ2-7; D unresolved. The CDR3 runs to 15 residues. Germline-derived CDR1 and CDR2 are SGHVS and FQNEAQ. V gave up 5 bases and J gave up 2 bases, with 16 bases separating them. CDR3 loop: CASSLQDAWTYEQYF. The CDR3 nucleotides are TGTGCCAGCAGCCTACAAGACGCTTGGACCTACGAGCAGTACTTC.

The rearrangement joins TRBV27 to TRBJ2-7, with a tentative D call TRBD2 (6 bases). The germline V gene has CDR1 MNHEY and CDR2 SMNVEV (reference sequence). Trimming stripped 6 bases from V and 2 bases from J, with 17 bases between. This CDR3 comprises 15 residues. CDR3 nucleotides: TGTGCCAGCAGCGACGGTAGCGGATCGACCTACGAGCAGTACTTC. It specifies CASSDGSGSTYEQYF.

The chain links TRBV6-5 to TRBJ2-7; D remains ambiguous. The length of the CDR3 is 14 residues. V was shortened by 0 bases and J by 4 bases, with 10 bases between the two germline ends. The germline V gene encodes CDR1 MNHEY and CDR2 SVGAGI. This CDR3 is CASSYSSELYEQYF. The CDR3 DNA follows: TGTGCCAGCAGTTACTCTTCGGAGCTTTACGAGCAGTACTTC.

The chain recombines TRBV7-8 with TRBJ2-7, with 7 bases that match TRBD1. This CDR3 spans 14 amino acids. Germline assignment: CDR1 SGHVS and CDR2 FQNEAQ. V lost 2 bases to trimming and J lost 5 bases; unmatched junction nucleotides: 6. Written as DNA, the CDR3 is TGTGCCAGCAGCTTATTCGCACAGGGGAACGAGCAGTACTTC. It codes for CASSLFAQGNEQYF.

On this clone itself: Other DNA sequences in the sample encode the same CDR3. CDR3 sequence reads: CASSPSGGVTDTQYF. CDR3 in DNA: TGTGCCAGCAGCCCTAGCGGGGGGGTCACAGATACGCAGTATTTT. The chain recombines TRBV6-5 with TRBJ2-3; 12 nucleotides line up with TRBD2. CDR3 size: 15 residues. CDR1 MNHEY and CDR2 SVGAGI come from the germline V gene. V dropped 6 bases and J dropped 2; count of bases not matched to a gene: 3.

V usage is TRBV9 and J usage is TRBJ2-7, with 12 bases identical to TRBD1. J was trimmed by 7 bases and V by 3 bases; bases with no gene match: 8. The CDR3 totals 15 residues. The germline V gene has CDR1 SGDLS and CDR2 YYNGEE. DNA for the CDR3: TGTGCCAGCAGCGCCACGGGACAGGGGGCAGAAGAGCAGTACTTC. This translates into CASSATGQGAEEQYF. The entire variable domain, with the rest obtained from reference TRBV9 and TRBJ2-7, is as follows: DSGVTQTPKHLITATGQRVTLRCSPRSGDLSVYWYQQSLDQGLQFLIQYYNGEERAKGNILERFSAQQFPDLHSELNLSSLELGDSALYFCASSATGQGAEEQYFGPGTRLTVT.

V gene TRBV10-3 combines with J gene TRBJ2-5; D tentatively reads TRBD1 or TRBD2 (6 bases each). The CDR3 runs to 15 residues. V lost 3 bases and J lost 5, with 16 bases in between. Germline V gives CDR1 ENHRY, CDR2 SYGVKD. DNA of the CDR3: TGTGCCATCAGTGAAGGTTGGGGGGCCGTCGAGACCCAGTACTTC. This codes for CAISEGWGAVETQYF.

CDR3 protein: CASSVGPSHTDTQYF. DNA for the CDR3: TGTGCCAGCAGCGTAGGCCCCAGCCACACAGATACGCAGTATTTT. The genes are TRBV7-8 and TRBJ2-3, with D uncertain. The CDR3 length is 15 residues. V was shortened by 5 bases and J by 2 bases, with 14 bases between the two germline ends. Germline loops: CDR1 SGHVS, CDR2 FQNEAQ.

With respect to this clone: Other DNA variants within this sample encode the same CDR3. The genes are TRBV6-5 and TRBJ2-1; a weak D match, TRBD2 (6 bases). This CDR3 has 11 amino acids. The ends were cut back, 5 bases at V and 10 bases at J, with 9 bases in the middle. CDR1 MNHEY and CDR2 SVGAGI come from the germline V gene. CDR3 in DNA: TGTGCCAGCAGTCCAGGGAGGGAGCAGTTCTTC. This encodes CASSPGREQFF.

The V gene is TRBV6-5, the J gene TRBJ2-7; tentatively, D is TRBD2 (7 bases). CDR3 length: 13 residues. The V end lost 8 bases, the J end lost 5 bases, and 16 bases lay between the germline ends. Germline CDR1 reads MNHEY; CDR2 reads SVGAGI. CDR3 coding DNA: TGTGCCAGCGGAGGGGGGGAGTCCCACGAGCAGTACTTC. It yields the protein CASGGGESHEQYF.

The chain uses TRBV6-6 and TRBJ1-5; D ambiguous. Germline CDR1 is MNHNY and CDR2 is SVGAGI (reference sequence). The V end lost 2 bases, the J end lost 7 bases, and 0 bases lay between the germline ends. The CDR3 is made up of 10 amino acids. CDR3 amino acids: CASSYQPQHF. The CDR3 DNA follows: TGTGCCAGCAGTTACCAGCCCCAGCATTTT.

This sequence joins TRBV4-3 and TRBJ2-3; the match to TRBD2 covers 12 bases. The CDR3 spans 18 residues. The V gene end was trimmed by 0 bases and the J gene end by 6 bases; junction bases not matched to a gene: 10. Germline values: CDR1 LGHNA, CDR2 YSLEER. The DNA of the CDR3 is TGCGCCAGCAGCCAAGATTATGGACTAGCGGGATTAACGGATACGCAGTATTTT. Protein product: CASSQDYGLAGLTDTQYF.

V and J are TRBV9 and TRBJ2-3; perhaps D is TRBD1 or TRBD2 (5 bases each). Trimming removed 3 bases at V and 2 bases at J, with 7 bases between. The CDR3 is 13 amino acids. CDR1 is SGDLS, CDR2 YYNGEE, per germline. The CDR3 nucleotides read TGTGCCAGCAGCGCTGGGACCACAGATACGCAGTATTTT. Amino acids: CASSAGTTDTQYF. The whole variable domain, remainder taken from reference TRBV9 and TRBJ2-3, is DSGVTQTPKHLITATGQRVTLRCSPRSGDLSVYWYQQSLDQGLQFLIQYYNGEERAKGNILERFSAQQFPDLHSELNLSSLELGDSALYFCASSAGTTDTQYFGPGTRLTVL.

The rearrangement uses TRBV27 and TRBJ2-7, with TRBD1 identical over 7 bases. The V gene end was trimmed by 5 bases and the J gene end by 2 bases; junction bases not matched to a gene: 12. Germline CDR1 and CDR2: MNHEY and SMNVEV (reference sequence). The CDR3 sequence is 16 residues long. Here the CDR3 DNA reads TGTGCCAGCAGTACCTCGACAGGGTCCGTCGCCTACGAGCAGTACTTC. Protein: CASSTSTGSVAYEQYF.

The chain has TRBV27 and TRBJ1-5; a weak D match, TRBD1 (5 bases). This CDR3 is built from 13 residues. Deletions cut 4 bases from V and 6 bases from J, with 10 bases between. Germline loops: CDR1 MNHEY, CDR2 SMNVEV (reference sequence). The CDR3 spells CASSWGMGQPQHF. CDR3 DNA: TGTGCCAGCAGTTGGGGGATGGGTCAGCCCCAGCATTTT.

The chain uses TRBV6-5 and TRBJ2-2; no clear D. The CDR3 consists of 16 residues. Trimming left V 2 bases short and J 0 bases short, with 10 bases between. CDR1 MNHEY and CDR2 SVGAGI come from the germline V gene. The CDR3 coding sequence is TGTGCCAGCAGTTACCTTCTTCCTCCGAACACCGGGGAGCTGTTTTTT. This translates into CASSYLLPPNTGELFF.

V gene TRBV11-2 combines with J gene TRBJ2-7, with 8 positions matching TRBD1. J was trimmed by 0 bases and V by 4 bases; bases with no gene match: 5. The CDR3 is made up of 15 amino acids. Germline-derived CDR1 and CDR2 are SGHAT and FQNNGV. CDR3 residues: CASSWTGTGSYEQYF. The DNA of the CDR3 is TGTGCCAGCAGCTGGACCGGGACAGGCTCCTACGAGCAGTACTTC.

The gene calls are TRBV27 and TRBJ2-1; 9 bases are shared with TRBD1. The CDR3 loop spans 16 amino acids. J lost 5 bases, V lost 0 bases, and 5 bases had no gene match. Germline V gives CDR1 MNHEY, CDR2 SMNVEV (reference sequence). This CDR3 reads CASSLSPGQGHNEQFF. CDR3 bases: TGTGCCAGCAGTTTATCTCCGGGACAGGGCCACAATGAGCAGTTCTTC.

The V call is TRBV2, the J call TRBJ1-4; D possibly corresponds to TRBD1 (6 bases). With 7 bases removed from V and 4 bases from J, the gap between germline ends came to 13 bases. This CDR3 region has 14 residues. The V gene's germline CDR1 is SNHLY and CDR2 FYNNEI. CDR3 sequence: CASTGGQVNEKLFF. In DNA, the CDR3 is TGTGCCAGCACTGGGGGGCAAGTTAATGAAAAACTGTTTTTT.

The chain combines TRBV7-9 with TRBJ2-6, with 10 bases that match TRBD1. This CDR3 is 19 amino acids long. Trimming took 4 bases from V and 0 from J; bases not matched to a gene: 9. Germline V gene sequence: CDR1 SEHNR, CDR2 FQNEAQ (reference sequence). The CDR3 coding sequence is TGTGCCAGCAGCTCCCCTGGGGACAGGGGAGGCTCTGGGGCCAACGTCCTGACTTTC. Translated, it gives CASSSPGDRGGSGANVLTF.

This rearrangement joins TRBV28 to TRBJ2-7; D is undetermined. The CDR3 is made up of 14 amino acids. V was pared by 6 bases and J by 5 bases, with 17 bases between. Looked up from germline, CDR1 is MDHEN and CDR2 is SYDVKM. CDR3 amino acids: CASSPGPFTNEQYF. CDR3 nucleotide sequence: TGTGCCAGCAGCCCCGGCCCCTTTACAAACGAGCAGTACTTC.